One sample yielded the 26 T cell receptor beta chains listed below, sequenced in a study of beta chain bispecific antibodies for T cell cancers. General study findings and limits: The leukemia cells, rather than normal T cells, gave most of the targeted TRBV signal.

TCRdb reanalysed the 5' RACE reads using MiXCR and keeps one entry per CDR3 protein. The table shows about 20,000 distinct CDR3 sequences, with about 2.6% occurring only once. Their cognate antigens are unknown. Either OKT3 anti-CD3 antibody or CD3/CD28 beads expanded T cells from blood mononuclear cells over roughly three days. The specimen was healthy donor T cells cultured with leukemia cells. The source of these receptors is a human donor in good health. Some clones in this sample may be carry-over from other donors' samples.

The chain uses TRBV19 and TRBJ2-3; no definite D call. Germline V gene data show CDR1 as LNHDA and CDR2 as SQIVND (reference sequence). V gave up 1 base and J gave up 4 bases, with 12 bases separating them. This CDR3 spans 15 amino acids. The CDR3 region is CASSIGQNGADTQYF. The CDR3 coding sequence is TGTGCCAGTAGTATAGGCCAGAATGGGGCAGATACGCAGTATTTT.

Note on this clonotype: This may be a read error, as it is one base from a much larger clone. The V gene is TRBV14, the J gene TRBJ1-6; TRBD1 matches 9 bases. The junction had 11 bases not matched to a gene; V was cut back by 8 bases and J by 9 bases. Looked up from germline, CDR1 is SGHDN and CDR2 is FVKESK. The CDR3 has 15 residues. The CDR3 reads CASGPWGTGLSPLHF. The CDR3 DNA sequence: TGTGCCAGCGGCCCTTGGGGGACAGGGCTTTCACCCCTCCACTTT.

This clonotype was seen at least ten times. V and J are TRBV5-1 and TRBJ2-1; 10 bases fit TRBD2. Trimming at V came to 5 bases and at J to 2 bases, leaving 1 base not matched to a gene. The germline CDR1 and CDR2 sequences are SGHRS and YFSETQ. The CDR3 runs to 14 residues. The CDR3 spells CASSLAGAYNEQFF. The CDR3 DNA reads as TGCGCCAGCAGTCTAGCGGGGGCCTACAATGAGCAGTTCTTC.

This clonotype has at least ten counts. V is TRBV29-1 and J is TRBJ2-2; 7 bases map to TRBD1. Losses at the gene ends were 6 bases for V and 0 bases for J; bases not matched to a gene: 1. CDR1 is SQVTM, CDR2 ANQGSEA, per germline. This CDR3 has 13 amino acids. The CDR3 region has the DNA TGCAGCGTCGACAGGGCGAACACCGGGGAGCTGTTTTTT. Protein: CSVDRANTGELFF.

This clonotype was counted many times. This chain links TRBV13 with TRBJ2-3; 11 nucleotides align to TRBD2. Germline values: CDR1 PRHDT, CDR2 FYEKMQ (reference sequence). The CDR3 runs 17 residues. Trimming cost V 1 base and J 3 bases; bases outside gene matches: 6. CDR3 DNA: TGTGCCAGCAGCTTAGCTGCCCCTAGCGGGGGGACAGATACGCAGTATTTT. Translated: CASSLAAPSGGTDTQYF.

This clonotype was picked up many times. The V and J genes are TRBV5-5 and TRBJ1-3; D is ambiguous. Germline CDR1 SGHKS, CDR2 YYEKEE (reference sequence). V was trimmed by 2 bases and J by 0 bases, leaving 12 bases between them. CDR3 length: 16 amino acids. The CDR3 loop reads CASSFGGSYSGNTIYF. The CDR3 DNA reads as TGTGCCAGCAGCTTCGGAGGCTCTTACTCTGGAAACACCATATATTTT.

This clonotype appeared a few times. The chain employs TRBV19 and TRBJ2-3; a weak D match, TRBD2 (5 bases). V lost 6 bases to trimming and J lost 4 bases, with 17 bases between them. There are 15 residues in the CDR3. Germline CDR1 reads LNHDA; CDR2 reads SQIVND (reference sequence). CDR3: CASSDGRRLADTQYF. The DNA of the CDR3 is TGTGCCAGTAGCGATGGACGGAGGCTTGCAGATACGCAGTATTTT.

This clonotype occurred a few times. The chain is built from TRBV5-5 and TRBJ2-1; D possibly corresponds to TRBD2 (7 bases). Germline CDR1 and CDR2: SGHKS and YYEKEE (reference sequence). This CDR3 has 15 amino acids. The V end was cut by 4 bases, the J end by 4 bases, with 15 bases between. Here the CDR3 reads CASSGGADHYNEQFF. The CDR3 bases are TGTGCCAGCAGCGGGGGGGCGGATCATTACAATGAGCAGTTCTTC.

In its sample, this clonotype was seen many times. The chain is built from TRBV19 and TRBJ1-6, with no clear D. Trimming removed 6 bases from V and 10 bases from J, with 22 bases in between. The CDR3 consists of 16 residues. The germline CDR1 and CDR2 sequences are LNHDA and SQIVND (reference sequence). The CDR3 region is CASRTDGPDLRSPLHF. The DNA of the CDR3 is TGTGCCAGTAGGACTGACGGACCTGATTTGAGATCACCCCTCCACTTT.

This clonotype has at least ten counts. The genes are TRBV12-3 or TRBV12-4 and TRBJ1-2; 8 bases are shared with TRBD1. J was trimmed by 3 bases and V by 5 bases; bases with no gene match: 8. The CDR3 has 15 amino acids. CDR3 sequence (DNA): TGTGCCAGCAGTCTATCGACAGGGGCATACTATGGCTACACCTTC. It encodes CASSLSTGAYYGYTF.

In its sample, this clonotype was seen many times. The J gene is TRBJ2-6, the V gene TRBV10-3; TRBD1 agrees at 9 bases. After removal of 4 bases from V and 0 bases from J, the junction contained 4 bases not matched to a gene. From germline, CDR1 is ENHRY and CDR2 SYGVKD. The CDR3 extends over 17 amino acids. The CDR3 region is CAISVYRGHSGANVLTF. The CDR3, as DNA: TGTGCCATCAGTGTATACAGGGGGCACTCTGGGGCCAACGTCCTGACTTTC.

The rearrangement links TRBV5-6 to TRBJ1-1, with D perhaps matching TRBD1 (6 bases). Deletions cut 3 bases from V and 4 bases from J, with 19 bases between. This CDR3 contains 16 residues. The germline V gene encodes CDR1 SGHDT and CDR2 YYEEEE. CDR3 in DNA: TGTGCCAGCAGCTCGAGACGGGGGCTCACGGTCACTGAAGCTTTCTTT. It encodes CASSSRRGLTVTEAFF.

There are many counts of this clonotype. Written as DNA, the CDR3 is TGCGCCAGCAGCTTGGAAGGGGTGGATGGCTACACCTTC. Residues: CASSLEGVDGYTF. The rearrangement links TRBV5-1 to TRBJ1-2; tentative D call: TRBD1 (5 bases). The V gene lost 0 bases and the J gene lost 6 bases, with 9 bases spanning the gap. The germline V gene encodes CDR1 SGHRS and CDR2 YFSETQ. The CDR3 has 13 residues.

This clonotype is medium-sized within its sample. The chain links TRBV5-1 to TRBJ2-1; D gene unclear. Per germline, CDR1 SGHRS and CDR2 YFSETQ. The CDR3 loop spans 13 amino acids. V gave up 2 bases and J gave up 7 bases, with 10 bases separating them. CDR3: CASSFGQWNEQFF. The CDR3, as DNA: TGCGCCAGCAGCTTTGGGCAGTGGAATGAGCAGTTCTTC.

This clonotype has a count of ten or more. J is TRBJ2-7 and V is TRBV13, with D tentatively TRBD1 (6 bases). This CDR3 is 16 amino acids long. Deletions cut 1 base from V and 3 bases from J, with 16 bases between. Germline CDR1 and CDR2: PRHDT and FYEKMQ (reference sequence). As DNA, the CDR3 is TGTGCCAGCAGCTTAGCTCCCAGGGGATCGGACTACGAGCAGTACTTC. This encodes CASSLAPRGSDYEQYF.

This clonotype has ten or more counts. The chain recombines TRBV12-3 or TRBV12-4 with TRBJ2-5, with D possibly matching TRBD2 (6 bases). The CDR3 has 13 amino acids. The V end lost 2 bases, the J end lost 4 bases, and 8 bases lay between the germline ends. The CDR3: CASSLPEGETQYF. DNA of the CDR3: TGTGCCAGCAGTTTACCGGAGGGAGAGACCCAGTACTTC.

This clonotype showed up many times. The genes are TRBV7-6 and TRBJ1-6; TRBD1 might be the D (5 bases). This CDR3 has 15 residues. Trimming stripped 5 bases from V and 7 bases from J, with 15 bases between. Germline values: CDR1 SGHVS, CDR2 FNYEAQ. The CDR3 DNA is TGTGCCAGCAGCCAAAGATACGGGGACAATTCACCCCTCCACTTT. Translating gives CASSQRYGDNSPLHF.

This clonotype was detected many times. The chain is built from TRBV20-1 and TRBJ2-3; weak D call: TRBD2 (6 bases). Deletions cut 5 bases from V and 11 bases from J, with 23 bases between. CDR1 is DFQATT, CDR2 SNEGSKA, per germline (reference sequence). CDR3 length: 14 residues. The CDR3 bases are TGCAGTGCTCTGGCTGGCGGTGCACCGCGGGAGCAGTATTTT. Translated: CSALAGGAPREQYF.

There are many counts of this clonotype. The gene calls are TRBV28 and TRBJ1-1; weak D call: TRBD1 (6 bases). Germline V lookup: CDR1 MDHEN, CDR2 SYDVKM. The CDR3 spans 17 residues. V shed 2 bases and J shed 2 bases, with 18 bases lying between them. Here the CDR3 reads CASSLMRGIGSNTEAFF. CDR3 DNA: TGTGCCAGCAGTTTAATGAGGGGGATTGGGTCCAACACTGAAGCTTTCTTT.

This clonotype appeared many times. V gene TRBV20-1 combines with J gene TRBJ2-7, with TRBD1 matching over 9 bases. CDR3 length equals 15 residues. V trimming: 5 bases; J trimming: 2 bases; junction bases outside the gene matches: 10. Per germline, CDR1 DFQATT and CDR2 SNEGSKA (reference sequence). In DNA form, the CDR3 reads TGCAGTGCTTCCCCTCTTGGGACAGGGACCTACGAGCAGTACTTC. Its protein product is CSASPLGTGTYEQYF.

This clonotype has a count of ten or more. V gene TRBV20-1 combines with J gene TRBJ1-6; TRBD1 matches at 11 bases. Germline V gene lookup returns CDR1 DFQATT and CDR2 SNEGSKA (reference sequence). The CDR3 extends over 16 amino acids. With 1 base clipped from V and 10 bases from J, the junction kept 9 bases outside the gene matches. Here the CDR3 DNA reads TGCAGTGCTAGAGTTGGTGCGGGGACAGGGGGATCACCCCTCCACTTT. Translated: CSARVGAGTGGSPLHF.

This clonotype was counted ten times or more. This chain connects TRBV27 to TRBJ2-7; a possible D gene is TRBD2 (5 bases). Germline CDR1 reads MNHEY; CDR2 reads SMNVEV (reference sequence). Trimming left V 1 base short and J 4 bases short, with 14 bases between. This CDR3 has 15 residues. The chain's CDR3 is CASSLYGETSYEQYF. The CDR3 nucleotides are TGTGCCAGCAGTTTATACGGGGAGACCTCTTACGAGCAGTACTTC.

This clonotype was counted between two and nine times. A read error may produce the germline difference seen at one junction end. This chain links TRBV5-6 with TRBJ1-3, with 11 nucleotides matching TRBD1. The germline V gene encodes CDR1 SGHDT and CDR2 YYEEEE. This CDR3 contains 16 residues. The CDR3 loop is CASSLDRGRRGNTIYF. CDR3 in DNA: TGTGCCAGCAGTTTGGACAGGGGGCGCAGGGGAAACACCATATATTTT.

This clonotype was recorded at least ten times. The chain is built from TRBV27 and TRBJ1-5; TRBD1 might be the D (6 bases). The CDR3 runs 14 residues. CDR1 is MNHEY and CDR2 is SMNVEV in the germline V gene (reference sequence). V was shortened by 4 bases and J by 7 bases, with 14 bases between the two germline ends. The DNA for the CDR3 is TGTGCCAGCAGTTCGGGGGGGGGCGGGCAGCCCCAGCATTTT. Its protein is CASSSGGGGQPQHF.

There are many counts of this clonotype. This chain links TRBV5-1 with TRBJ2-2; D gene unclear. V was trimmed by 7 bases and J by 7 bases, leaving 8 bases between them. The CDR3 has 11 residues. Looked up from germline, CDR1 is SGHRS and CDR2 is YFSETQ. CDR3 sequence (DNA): TGCGCCAGCCTAAATTTCGGGGAGCTGTTTTTT. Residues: CASLNFGELFF. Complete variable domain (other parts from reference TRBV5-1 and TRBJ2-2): KAGVTQTPRYLIKTRGQQVTLSCSPISGHRSVSWYQQTPGQGLQFLFEYFSETQRNKGNFPGRFSGRQFSNSRSEMNVSTLELGDSALYLCASLNFGELFFGEGSRLTVL.

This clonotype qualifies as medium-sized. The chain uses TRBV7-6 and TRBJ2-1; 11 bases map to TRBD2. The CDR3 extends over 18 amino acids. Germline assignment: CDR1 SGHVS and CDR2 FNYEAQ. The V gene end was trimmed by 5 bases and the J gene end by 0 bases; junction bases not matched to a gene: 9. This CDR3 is CASSLGLAGDPSYNEQFF. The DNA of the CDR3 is TGTGCCAGCAGCCTCGGACTAGCGGGTGATCCCTCCTACAATGAGCAGTTCTTC.